This T cell receptor (beta chain) was retrieved from a study of T cells after yellow fever vaccination. Study-wide background: Fractions low in cell number were prepared with SMART-Seq v4 Ultra Low Input.

V dropped 4 bases and J dropped 2; count of bases not matched to a gene: 10. The CDR3 loop spans 16 amino acids. Germline-derived CDR1 and CDR2 are SGHDN and FVKESK. TCR cDNA was made by 5'RACE template switching, adding a universal primer site and UMIs. TCRdb used MiXCR to reprocess the 5' RACE reads, holding one entry per CDR3 protein. This table holds hundreds of thousands of distinct CDR3 sequences, 15% to 20% found once. This clonotype was seen a few times. This material consisted of PBMCs, taken 15 days after the yellow fever booster vaccination. The chain uses TRBV14 and TRBJ2-7; 8 nucleotides agree with TRBD1. This TCR derives from a man aged 25-45 years who received the YFV17D yellow fever vaccine. Written as DNA, the CDR3 is TGTGCCAGCAGCCGATCGACAGGGGCGAGTCCCTACGAGCAGTACTTC. Translation: CASSRSTGASPYEQYF.